Here is one T cell receptor beta chain with its context. The antigen is not known. The second PCR ran roughly 6 to 12 cycles with a sample-barcoded 5' primer and J-beta primers. A template-switch adaptor containing 12 random nucleotides labeled each cDNA molecule. TCRdb re-called the 5' RACE reads through MiXCR, storing one row per CDR3 protein. The top ten hold less than 2.5% of the sample, which has roughly 2 million distinct CDR3 sequences, around 48% seen once. This CDR3 comprises 13 residues. Germline-derived CDR1 and CDR2 are DFQATT and SNEGSKA (reference sequence). V was shortened by 6 bases and J by 4 bases, with 15 bases between the two germline ends. This entry belongs to a study of blood T cells in healthy people across ages. Broader study findings: In long-lived donors, naive CD4+ cell counts and diversity exceeded those of aged donors.

The receptor was derived from a woman in her thirties or forties in good health. Sequenced sample: blood. The J gene is TRBJ1-2, the V gene TRBV20-1; weak D call: TRBD1 (6 bases). The CDR3 coding sequence is TGCAGTGCCAGGGGCGGACACCTCTATGGCTACACCTTC. It yields the protein CSARGGHLYGYTF.